These 21 T cell receptor beta chains share one sample of origin, sequenced in a study of Ad26.COV2.S vaccination and SARS-CoV-2 variants. Using immunoSEQ multiplex PCR, the repertoire was profiled, and TCRdb retains in-frame clones only, with some absent. Of tens of thousands of clones listed, 65% to 90% are singletons. The sequenced sample was peripheral blood, obtained after recovery from COVID-19. These receptors were taken from a human donor who had recovered from COVID-19.

In this sample, this clone turned up many times. The chain has TRBV11-2 and TRBJ2-7; no clear D. The CDR3 is 13 residues long. V was pared by 5 bases and J by 4 bases, with 12 bases between. The V gene's germline CDR1 is SGHAT and CDR2 FQNNGV. The CDR3 DNA reads as TGTGCCAGCAGCCCCGGAACCCTTTACGAGCAGTACTTC. It yields the protein CASSPGTLYEQYF. Supplemented by reference TRBV11-2 and TRBJ2-7, the full variable domain reads EAGVAQSPRYKIIEKRQSVAFWCNPISGHATLYWYQQILGQGPKLLIQFQNNGVVDDSQLPKDRFSAERLKGVDSTLKIQPAKLEDSAVYLCASSPGTLYEQYFGPGTRLTVT.

The chain links TRBV12-3 or TRBV12-4 to TRBJ1-1, with D tentatively TRBD1 (6 bases). This CDR3 is 12 amino acids long. V was clipped by 2 bases and J by 7 bases, with 8 bases between them. The CDR3 nucleotides read TGTGCCAGCAGTTTAAGGGGGGATGAAGCTTTCTTT. Translating gives CASSLRGDEAFF.

V and J are TRBV4-1 and TRBJ2-1, with TRBD2 identical over 13 bases. V shed 3 bases and J 7 bases; nucleotides not matched to a gene: 9. In germline, CDR1 is MGHRA, CDR2 YSYEKL. The CDR3 contains 17 residues. This chain's CDR3 is CASSQVGTSGDPNEQFF. Written as DNA, the CDR3 is TGCGCCAGCAGCCAGGTAGGGACTAGCGGGGACCCGAATGAGCAGTTCTTC.

V is TRBV5-1 and J is TRBJ1-1; possible D gene TRBD1, 6 bases. The CDR3 is 14 residues long. Looked up from germline, CDR1 is SGHRS and CDR2 is YFSETQ. V dropped 2 bases and J dropped 0 bases, with 8 bases sitting between them. The CDR3, as DNA: TGCGCCAGCAGCTTCGGGACACTGAACACTGAAGCTTTCTTT. Protein sequence: CASSFGTLNTEAFF.

The chain couples TRBV19 to TRBJ1-4, with D possibly TRBD1 on 5 matching bases. V was clipped by 1 base and J by 3 bases, with 9 bases between them. This CDR3 contains 15 residues. In germline, CDR1 is LNHDA, CDR2 SQIVND (reference sequence). CDR3 nucleotide sequence: TGTGCCAGTAGTATAGTTACAGGTCCTAATGAAAAACTGTTTTTT. Protein sequence: CASSIVTGPNEKLFF. The entire variable domain, with the rest obtained from reference TRBV19 and TRBJ1-4, is as follows: DGGITQSPKYLFRKEGQNVTLSCEQNLNHDAMYWYRQDPGQGLRLIYYSQIVNDFQKGDIAEGYSVSREKKESFPLTVTSAQKNPTAFYLCASSIVTGPNEKLFFGSGTQLSVL.

The rearrangement uses TRBV7-8 and TRBJ1-1; D perhaps matches TRBD1 (6 bases). CDR1 and CDR2 from the germline V gene are SGHVS and FQNEAQ. The CDR3 extends over 14 amino acids. Trimming took off 1 base at V and 5 bases at J, with 11 bases between the two ends. This CDR3 is CASSLVGGWTEAFF. For the CDR3, the DNA is TGTGCCAGCAGCTTAGTTGGGGGCTGGACTGAAGCTTTCTTT.

V gene TRBV9 combines with J gene TRBJ2-5, with D possibly matching TRBD2 (5 bases). This CDR3 has 15 residues. Germline V gene data show CDR1 as SGDLS and CDR2 as YYNGEE. V dropped 0 bases and J dropped 2 bases, with 11 bases sitting between them. CDR3 sequence (DNA): TGTGCCAGCAGCGTAGTAGGCGGGCCACAAGAGACCCAGTACTTC. As protein: CASSVVGGPQETQYF.

The chain is built from TRBV5-1 and TRBJ1-1, with unresolved D. Germline loops: CDR1 SGHRS, CDR2 YFSETQ. The CDR3 consists of 15 residues. The ends were cut back, 0 bases at V and 1 base at J, with 10 bases in the middle. CDR3 in amino acids: CASSLAGDPNTEAFF. The CDR3 DNA follows: TGCGCCAGCAGCTTGGCGGGAGATCCGAACACTGAAGCTTTCTTT.

This chain links TRBV5-1 with TRBJ2-7; D remains unclear. V was pared by 2 bases and J by 5 bases, with 11 bases between. Germline V lookup: CDR1 SGHRS, CDR2 YFSETQ. This CDR3 is built from 13 residues. The CDR3 spells CASSFLGSDEQYV. The CDR3 DNA reads TGCGCCAGCAGCTTTCTGGGGTCCGACGAGCAGTACGTC.

The chain carries TRBV23-1 and TRBJ1-2; tentatively, D is TRBD1 (5 bases). TRBV23-1 is classed as an ORF, of uncertain function. Trimming removed 2 bases from V and 3 bases from J, with 10 bases in between. The CDR3 contains 14 residues. DNA for the CDR3: TGCGCCAGCAGTCAACAGGGCTTTGACTATGGCTACACCTTC. Amino acid sequence: CASSQQGFDYGYTF.

The J gene is TRBJ1-4, the V gene TRBV6-6; D gene ambiguous. The V end lost 6 bases, the J end lost 0 bases, and 8 bases lay between the germline ends. Germline CDR1 is MNHNY and CDR2 is SVGAGI (reference sequence). This CDR3 has 14 residues. The CDR3 coding sequence is TGTGCCAGCAGATACAGTGCAACTAATGAAAAACTGTTTTTT. This translates into CASRYSATNEKLFF.

The rearrangement links TRBV10-3 to TRBJ1-2; 8 bases align to TRBD1. The V and J ends lost 4 bases and 2 bases, in that order; junction bases with no gene match: 0. This CDR3 comprises 13 residues. Germline assignment: CDR1 ENHRY and CDR2 SYGVKD. The CDR3 here is CAISGQGNYGYTF. The DNA for the CDR3 is TGTGCCATCAGTGGACAGGGGAACTATGGCTACACCTTC.

This chain joins TRBV12-5 and TRBJ1-5; D gene ambiguous. The CDR3 is 13 amino acids. V lost 3 bases, J lost 5 bases, and 8 bases lay in between. Looked up from germline, CDR1 is LGHNT and CDR2 is FRNRAP. The CDR3 sequence: CASGLEPDQPQHF. In DNA, the CDR3 is TGTGCTAGTGGTTTAGAGCCCGATCAGCCCCAGCATTTT.

The CDR3 loop is CASSLSQGSVTEAFF. The CDR3, as DNA: TGCGCCAGCAGCTTGTCGCAGGGATCGGTCACTGAAGCTTTCTTT. The chain combines TRBV5-1 with TRBJ1-1, with D possibly being TRBD1 (5 bases). Trimming removed 1 base at V and 4 bases at J, with 14 bases between. This CDR3 region has 15 residues. Germline lookup yields CDR1 SGHRS and CDR2 YFSETQ.

The chain is built from TRBV7-7 and TRBJ1-4, with TRBD1 identical over 10 bases. V trimming: 5 bases; J trimming: 15 bases; junction bases outside the gene matches: 9. This CDR3 region has 13 residues. Germline V gene data show CDR1 as SSHAT and CDR2 as FNYEAQ (reference sequence). For the CDR3, the DNA is TGTGCCAGCAGCCCCGACAGGGGGCGAGTAATGTTTTTT. This gives the protein CASSPDRGRVMFF. Using reference TRBV7-7 and TRBJ1-4 for the parts outside the CDR3, the full variable domain is GAGVSQSPRYKVTKRGQDVTLRCDPISSHATLYWYQQALGQGPEFLTYFNYEAQPDKSGLPSDRFSAERPEGSISTLTIQRTEQRDSAMYRCASSPDRGRVMFFGSGTQLSVL.

This chain connects TRBV2 to TRBJ1-6, with TRBD1 identical over 10 bases. V shed 5 bases and J 4 bases; nucleotides not matched to a gene: 17. The CDR3 is made up of 20 amino acids. CDR1 and CDR2 from the germline V gene are SNHLY and FYNNEI. This CDR3 reads CASSFRPGTGEGPYNSPLHF. CDR3 sequence (DNA): TGTGCCAGCAGTTTTCGTCCCGGGACAGGGGAAGGGCCTTATAATTCACCCCTCCACTTT.

The CDR3 loop is CASSQVGANTEAFF. The DNA for the CDR3 is TGTGCCAGCAGCCAAGTAGGAGCGAACACTGAAGCTTTCTTT. This rearrangement joins TRBV14 to TRBJ1-1, with D uncertain. Germline V gives CDR1 SGHDN, CDR2 FVKESK. CDR3 length: 14 amino acids. Between the trimmed V and J ends, which lost 1 base and 1 base, there was a span of 7 bases.

V and J are TRBV7-9 and TRBJ2-1; 7 bases are shared with TRBD1. The junction had 12 bases not matched to a gene; V was cut back by 6 bases and J by 4 bases. Per germline, CDR1 SEHNR and CDR2 FQNEAQ (reference sequence). The CDR3 spans 16 residues. The DNA for the CDR3 is TGTGCCAGCAGTGCAGGGGGTTCGGCCTCTTACAATGAGCAGTTCTTC. Its translation is CASSAGGSASYNEQFF.

The chain is built from TRBV30 and TRBJ1-2, with a tentative D call TRBD1 (6 bases). V was pared by 2 bases and J by 8 bases, with 15 bases between. The CDR3 is 13 amino acids. CDR1 and CDR2 (germline): GTSNPN, SVGIG (reference sequence). CDR3 protein: CAWSPTGKGGYTF. The CDR3 bases are TGTGCCTGGAGTCCAACAGGGAAAGGAGGCTACACCTTC.

The V and J genes are TRBV3-1 (or the pseudogene TRBV3-2) and TRBJ2-7; D call uncertain. Germline values: CDR1 LGHDT, CDR2 YNNKEL (reference sequence). Trimming shortened V by 3 bases and J by 4 bases, and 22 bases separated the two germline ends. This CDR3 is built from 17 residues. CDR3 nucleotide sequence: TGTGCCAGCAGCCATAGCAATCTTGCCAACTTCCCGTACGAGCAGTACTTC. This sequence encodes CASSHSNLANFPYEQYF.

CDR3 DNA sequence: TGTGCCAGCAGCCGCGGGACAGGGTACACTGAAGCTTTCTTT. Translated, it gives CASSRGTGYTEAFF. The chain uses TRBV7-9 and TRBJ1-1; TRBD1 aligns across 9 bases. Losses at the gene ends were 5 bases for V and 3 bases for J; bases not matched to a gene: 4. This CDR3 is built from 14 residues. Germline V gene data show CDR1 as SEHNR and CDR2 as FQNEAQ (reference sequence).